The subject of this entry is one TCR beta chain. Its specificity is unknown. At one end, the junction sequence differs from germline, possibly due to a read error. The CDR3 extends over 16 amino acids. Per the germline V gene, CDR1 is SGDLS and CDR2 is YYNGEE. Using a J-beta primer mix together with a sample-barcoded 5' primer, a second PCR was run for roughly 6 to 11 cycles. TCRdb passed the 5' RACE reads through MiXCR, listing each CDR3 protein once. The table records 800,000 or so distinct CDR3 sequences, about 25% of them present only once. The entry originates in a study of blood T cells in healthy people across ages. Study-wide findings and caveats: Changes seen in expanded clonotypes were possibly confounded by donor CMV status left unknown. Measured against age, TCR beta diversity per million T cells decreased in a roughly linear manner.

The authors isolated at least 7 million PBMCs per sample. These sequences were also reported in another study, on T cells of mothers and their children. That paper adds: Each child gave approximately 2.8 million TCR beta CDR3 reads (each mother, over 9 million).

The V and J genes are TRBV9 and TRBJ1-6; D unclear. Sequencing used blood. The receptor comes from a boy aged 5-17 years in good health. The CDR3 reads CASSADGSSYDSPLHF. CDR3 nucleotides: TGTGCCAGCAGCGCAGACGGGAGCTCCTATGATTCACCCCTCCACTTT.